The 17 T cell receptor beta chains given below trace back to one sample, sequenced in a study of post-analysis software for immune sequencing data. Study observations and caveats: Higher frequency in patients than in controls was seen for roughly five TRBV segments, with TRBV5-6, TRBV5-1 and TRBV20-1 among them.

TCR beta cDNA libraries had unique molecular identifiers. TCRdb itself ran the PCR reads through MiXCR, one entry per CDR3 protein. The sample lists just over 250,000 distinct CDR3 sequences; roughly a third were seen once. No cognate antigen is known for these TCRs. Sequenced: blood. These TCRs come from a girl aged 5 to 17 with multiple sclerosis.

Comments on this clonotype: This may be a read error: a much more frequent sequence differs by one nucleotide. The chain uses TRBV6-5 and TRBJ1-1, with a possible D match to TRBD1 (5 bases). Between the trimmed V and J ends, which lost 6 bases and 5 bases, there was a span of 16 bases. Germline V gene data show CDR1 as MNHEY and CDR2 as SVGAGI. This CDR3 region has 14 residues. CDR3 bases: TGTGCCAGCAGGAGGGACGGTGGGGGAACTGAAGCTTTCTTT. This gives the protein CASRRDGGGTEAFF.

This clonotype appeared many times. The chain is built from TRBV7-9 and TRBJ2-6; D is ambiguous. Per germline, CDR1 SEHNR and CDR2 FQNEAQ (reference sequence). Trimming removed 2 bases at V and 2 bases at J, with 1 base between. There are 13 residues in the CDR3. CDR3 sequence (DNA): TGTGCCAGCAGCTTACCTGGGGCCAACGTCCTGACTTTC. The encoded protein is CASSLPGANVLTF.

This clonotype was observed many times. This chain joins TRBV13 and TRBJ2-4, with D unclear. The CDR3 sequence is 15 residues long. V lost 4 bases and J lost 0, with 10 bases in between. Germline V gene sequence: CDR1 PRHDT, CDR2 FYEKMQ (reference sequence). The CDR3 sequence is CASSSTDVAKNIQYF. The CDR3 DNA reads as TGTGCCAGCAGCTCGACCGACGTAGCCAAAAACATTCAGTACTTC.

This clonotype showed up just a few times. A much larger clone sits a single nucleotide away, making a read error possible. The chain uses TRBV5-1 and TRBJ2-1; D may be TRBD1 or TRBD2 (5 bases each). The DNA end lines up better with TRBJ2-7; the J call may be wrong. Germline V lookup: CDR1 SGHRS, CDR2 YFSETQ. The CDR3 is 15 amino acids. CDR3 amino acids: CASTSGTLSYNEQYF. In DNA form, the CDR3 reads TGCGCCAGCACCTCGGGGACCCTTTCCTACAATGAGCAGTACTTC.

The rearrangement links TRBV12-3 or TRBV12-4 to TRBJ2-4; tentative D call: TRBD2 (6 bases). The J call is uncertain, as TRBJ2-7 better fits the DNA end. The CDR3 totals 11 residues. The CDR3 spells CASTRGYEQYF. The DNA of the CDR3 is TGTGCCAGCACCCGGGGGTACGAGCAGTACTTC.

This clonotype occurred a few times. The chain recombines TRBV28 with TRBJ1-2; D is undetermined. CDR1 is MDHEN, CDR2 SYDVKM, per germline. Trimming took 6 bases from V and 8 from J, leaving 19 bases between them. This CDR3 region has 14 residues. The CDR3 coding sequence is TGTGCCAGCAGCGAAGGGCCTCGAGGAGGGGGCTACACCTTC. Translating it yields CASSEGPRGGGYTF.

J is TRBJ1-5 and V is TRBV28; TRBD1 aligns across 10 bases. V shed 8 bases and J 0 bases; nucleotides not matched to a gene: 13. The CDR3 is 18 residues long. Germline CDR1 and CDR2: MDHEN and SYDVKM. The CDR3 region is CASPPGTGEAYSNQPQHF. The CDR3 DNA reads TGTGCCAGCCCCCCCGGGACAGGGGAAGCTTATAGCAATCAGCCCCAGCATTTT. The whole variable domain, filled in from reference TRBV28 and TRBJ1-5, reads DVKVTQSSRYLVKRTGEKVFLECVQDMDHENMFWYRQDPGLGLRLIYFSYDVKMKEKGDIPEGYSVSREKKERFSLILESASTNQTSMYLCASPPGTGEAYSNQPQHFGDGTRLSIL.

A few counts support this clonotype. CDR3 coding DNA: TGTGCCTGGAGTGTACGGCGGAACACTGAAGCTTTCTTT. It is translated as CAWSVRRNTEAFF. The chain carries TRBV30 and TRBJ1-1; D unresolved. This CDR3 spans 13 amino acids. V was shortened by 0 bases and J by 1 base, with 6 bases between the two germline ends. The germline CDR1 and CDR2 sequences are GTSNPN and SVGIG (reference sequence).

This clonotype appeared many times. The chain joins TRBV12-3 or TRBV12-4 to TRBJ1-2; D is perhaps TRBD1 (6 bases). The CDR3 is 14 amino acids. V was cut by 4 bases and J by 1 base, with 10 bases left in between. This chain's CDR3 is CASSSGAINYGYTF. For the CDR3, the DNA is TGTGCCAGCAGTTCGGGGGCAATTAACTATGGCTACACCTTC.

This clonotype was picked up a small number of times. The rearrangement joins TRBV11-1 to TRBJ1-1; D gene ambiguous. This CDR3 comprises 12 residues. V was clipped by 7 bases and J by 4 bases, with 10 bases between them. Germline CDR1 SGHAT, CDR2 FQDESV (reference sequence). CDR3 sequence: CASMTGGTEAFF. The CDR3 DNA is TGTGCCAGCATGACGGGCGGCACTGAAGCTTTCTTT.

Points on this clonotype: One base away lies a much larger clone, so this may be a sequencing read error. The chain carries TRBV6-1 and TRBJ2-7, with 7 bases lining up with TRBD1. The end of the DNA aligns better with TRBJ2-5, so the J call may be wrong. Looked up from germline, CDR1 is MNHNS and CDR2 is SASEGT. This CDR3 spans 14 amino acids. The CDR3 DNA reads TGTGCCAGCAGGGAAAGAGGGGGCGGCGAGACCCAGTACTTC. Amino acids: CASRERGGGETQYF.

In this sample, this clonotype turned up a few times. The chain uses TRBV29-1 and TRBJ2-1, with TRBD2 matching 7 bases. The CDR3 totals 10 residues. The ends lost 6 bases at V and 12 bases at J; junction bases unmatched: 5. Germline V gene sequence: CDR1 SQVTM, CDR2 ANQGSEA. The CDR3 nucleotides are TGCAGCGTCCTGGGGGGGGGGCAGTTCTTC. This sequence encodes CSVLGGGQFF.

Concerning this clonotype itself: A much larger clone lies one base from this, so it may be a read error. V usage is TRBV7-3 and J usage is TRBJ2-3; D is undetermined. With 5 bases removed from V and 5 bases from J, the gap between germline ends came to 17 bases. The length of the CDR3 is 15 residues. Germline values: CDR1 SGHTA, CDR2 FQGTGA. The CDR3 spells CASSPLSTSRDTQYF. DNA for the CDR3: TGTGCCAGCAGCCCCCTCTCGACCAGCCGAGATACGCAGTATTTT.

The J gene is TRBJ1-2, the V gene TRBV12-3 or TRBV12-4; 12 bases match TRBD1. This CDR3 spans 18 amino acids. Trimming cost V 5 bases and J 4 bases; bases outside gene matches: 14. The CDR3 region is CASSPRWGQGALGYGYTF. The CDR3, as DNA: TGTGCCAGCAGTCCTCGGTGGGGACAGGGGGCTTTAGGCTATGGCTACACCTTC.

Details on this clonotype: A clone one base away is much larger, so this may be a read error. The genes are TRBV7-9 and TRBJ1-2; possible D gene TRBD1, 5 bases. V lost 5 bases and J 6 bases, leaving 13 bases between the germline ends. The CDR3 runs 13 residues. Looked up from germline, CDR1 is SEHNR and CDR2 is FQNEAQ (reference sequence). CDR3 sequence: CASSPSTENGYTF. CDR3 sequence (DNA): TGTGCCAGCAGCCCTTCGACAGAGAATGGCTACACCTTC. The full variable domain, completed using reference TRBV7-9 and TRBJ1-2, is DTGVSQNPRHKITKRGQNVTFRCDPISEHNRLYWYRQTLGQGPEFLTYFQNEAQLEKSRLLSDRFSAERPKGSFSTLEIQRTEQGDSAMYLCASSPSTENGYTFGSGTRLTVV.

The chain has TRBV6-4 and TRBJ2-2, with 7 bases aligning to TRBD1. The V gene's germline CDR1 is MRHNA and CDR2 SNTAGT. This CDR3 has 14 residues. After removal of 6 bases from V and 5 bases from J, the junction contained 6 bases not matched to a gene. CDR3 nucleotides: TGTGCCAGCAGGGCCACACAGGGGACCGGGGAGCTGTTTTTT. This translates into CASRATQGTGELFF.

Concerning this clonotype itself: It may be a read error: a sequence one base away is much more abundant. The chain combines TRBV7-3 with TRBJ2-7; 7 bases line up with TRBD1. Germline V gives CDR1 SGHTA, CDR2 FQGTGA. The CDR3 consists of 13 residues. The J segment lost 7 bases and the V segment lost 5 bases, leaving 8 bases of the junction unmatched. The DNA of the CDR3 is TGTGCCAGCAGCAAGGGGGCCCTGGATGAGCAGTACTTC. Protein product: CASSKGALDEQYF.